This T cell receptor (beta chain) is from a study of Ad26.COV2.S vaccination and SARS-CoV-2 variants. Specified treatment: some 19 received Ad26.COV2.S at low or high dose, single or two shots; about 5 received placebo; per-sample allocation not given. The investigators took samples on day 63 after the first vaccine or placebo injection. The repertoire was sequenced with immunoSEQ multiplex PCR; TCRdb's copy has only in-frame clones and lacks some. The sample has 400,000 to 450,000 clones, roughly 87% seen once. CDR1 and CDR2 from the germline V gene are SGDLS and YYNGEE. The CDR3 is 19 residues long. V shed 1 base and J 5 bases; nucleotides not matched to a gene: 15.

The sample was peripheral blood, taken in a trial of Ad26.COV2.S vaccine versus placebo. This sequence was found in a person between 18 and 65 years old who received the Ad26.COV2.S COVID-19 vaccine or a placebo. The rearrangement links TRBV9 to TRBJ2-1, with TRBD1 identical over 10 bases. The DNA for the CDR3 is TGTGCCAGCAGCGTACCGGGACAGGGGCCGGGTTCCTACAACAATGAGCAGTTCTTC. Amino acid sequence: CASSVPGQGPGSYNNEQFF.